This TCR beta chain derives from a study of shared T cell receptors in the human thymus. Trimming removed 6 bases from V and 4 bases from J, with 9 bases in between. The CDR3 extends over 11 amino acids. Germline values: CDR1 DFQATT, CDR2 SNEGSKA (reference sequence). Data came from immunoSEQ multiplex PCR; TCRdb stores just in-frame clones and leaves some out. The sample holds hundreds of thousands of clones, about 90% seen once. These data were also filed under a second study, of human thymus T cells. Turning to that study: Donors consisted of healthy Finnish infants (having corrective surgery for congenital heart defects). Corrective cardiac surgery supplied the resected thymus tissue. Gene usage (both V and J) appeared biased in thymic and blood repertoires. Highly overlapping thymic repertoires among unrelated individuals were reported in related research.

What was sequenced was thymocytes. The rearrangement links TRBV20-1 to TRBJ1-2; weak D call: TRBD1 (6 bases). This receptor was identified in a boy under two years old with a congenital heart defect. The CDR3 protein is CSAGGAYGYTF. In DNA, the CDR3 is TGCAGTGCCGGGGGGGCCTATGGCTACACCTTC.